This section outlines one T cell receptor beta chain sequence together with its context. Its target is unknown. The data were obtained in a study of post-analysis software for immune sequencing data. Study context: The cohort encompassed relapsing-remitting, secondary progressive and progressive-relapsing multiple sclerosis disease courses.

Unique molecular identifiers were carried by the TCR beta cDNA libraries. cDNA molecules numbering about 470,000 came from approximately 0.91 to 9.4 million T cells. From the PCR reads, TCRdb called clonotypes with MiXCR, one entry per CDR3 protein. The sample yields about 460,000 distinct CDR3 sequences, roughly 46% seen once. Study outcomes and limitations: F-measure co-clustering was strong for batch-matched samples. Multiple sclerosis was associated with a significant reduction in normalized Chao1 diversity relative to controls.

The receptor comes from a girl aged 10 to 17 with multiple sclerosis. Sequencing input: blood.

CDR3 amino acids: CASSNADRGSGYTF. CDR3 DNA sequence: TGTGCCAGCAGCAATGCGGACAGGGGAAGTGGCTACACCTTC. This chain joins TRBV9 and TRBJ1-2; 9 bases line up with TRBD1. V gave up 4 bases and J gave up 7 bases; unmatched junction bases: 8. The length of the CDR3 is 14 residues. Germline-derived CDR1 and CDR2 are SGDLS and YYNGEE.